Shown below are 2 T cell receptor beta chains from a single sample sequenced in a study of human T cells and chemical hapten exposure. The time point is: patch test 3, about 24 weeks after DPC sensitization. Treatment specified: therapeutic diphenylcyclopropenone sensitization with weekly scalp DPC. TCRdb re-derived calls from the RACE reads in MiXCR, one entry per CDR3 protein. The profile shows about 120,000 distinct CDR3 sequences, 11% of them singletons. Source: whole blood, taken in connection with sensitization to the hapten diphenylcyclopropenone (DPC). These receptors came from a woman aged 50 to 65 with alopecia areata. Some clones in this sample may be carry-over from other donors' samples.

This clonotype appeared a few times. This rearrangement joins TRBV9 to TRBJ2-7; D ambiguous. Germline CDR1 and CDR2: SGDLS and YYNGEE. V gave up 2 bases and J gave up 3 bases, with 12 bases separating them. CDR3 length equals 14 residues. CDR3 bases: TGTGCCAGCAGCGTGGGAAAAGGGATCTACGAGCAGTACTTC. Residues: CASSVGKGIYEQYF.

The chain employs TRBV29-1 and TRBJ1-4; D is perhaps TRBD1 (6 bases). Trimming took off 5 bases at V and 5 bases at J, with 12 bases between the two ends. This CDR3 comprises 13 residues. The germline gives CDR1 SQVTM, CDR2 ANQGSEA. The CDR3 nucleotides are TGCAGCGTTAATGGGCAGGGGAATGAAAAACTGTTTTTT. Translation gives CSVNGQGNEKLFF.